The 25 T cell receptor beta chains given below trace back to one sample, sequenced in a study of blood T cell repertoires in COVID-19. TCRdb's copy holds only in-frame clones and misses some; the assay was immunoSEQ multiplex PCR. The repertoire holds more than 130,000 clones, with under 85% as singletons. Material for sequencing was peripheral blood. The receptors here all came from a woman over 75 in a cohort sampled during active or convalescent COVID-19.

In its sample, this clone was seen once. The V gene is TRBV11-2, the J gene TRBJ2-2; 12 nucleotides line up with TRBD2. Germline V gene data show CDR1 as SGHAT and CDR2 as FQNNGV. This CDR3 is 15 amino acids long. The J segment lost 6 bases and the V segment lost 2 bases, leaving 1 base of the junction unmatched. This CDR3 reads CASSLLAGGPGELFF. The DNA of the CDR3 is TGTGCCAGCAGCTTACTAGCGGGGGGGCCCGGGGAGCTGTTTTTT.

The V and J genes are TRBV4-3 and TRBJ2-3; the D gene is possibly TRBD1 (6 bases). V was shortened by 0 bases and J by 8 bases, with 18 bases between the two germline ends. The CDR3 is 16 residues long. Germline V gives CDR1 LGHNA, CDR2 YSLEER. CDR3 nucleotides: TGCGCCAGCAGCCAAGAAGCAGGGGCCCCCTCGCCTACGCAGTATTTT. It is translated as CASSQEAGAPSPTQYF.

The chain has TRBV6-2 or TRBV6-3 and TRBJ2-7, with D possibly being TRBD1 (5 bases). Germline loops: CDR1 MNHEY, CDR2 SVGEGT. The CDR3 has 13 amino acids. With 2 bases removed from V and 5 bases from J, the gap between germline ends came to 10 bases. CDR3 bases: TGTGCCAGCAGTTACATTCAGGGTCACGAGCAGTACGTC. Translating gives CASSYIQGHEQYV.

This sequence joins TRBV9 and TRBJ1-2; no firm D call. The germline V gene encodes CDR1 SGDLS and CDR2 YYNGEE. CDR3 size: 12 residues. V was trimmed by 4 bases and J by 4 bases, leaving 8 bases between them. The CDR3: CASSPATYGYTF. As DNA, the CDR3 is TGTGCCAGCAGCCCAGCGACCTATGGCTACACCTTC.

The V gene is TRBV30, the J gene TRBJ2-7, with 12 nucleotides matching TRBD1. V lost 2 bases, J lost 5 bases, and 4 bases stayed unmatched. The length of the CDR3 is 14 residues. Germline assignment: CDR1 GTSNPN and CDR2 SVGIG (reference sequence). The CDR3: CAWSWGQGADEQYF. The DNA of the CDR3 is TGTGCCTGGAGTTGGGGACAGGGGGCCGACGAGCAGTACTTC.

CDR3 in DNA: TGTGCCAGCAGGCAGAACTATGGCTACACCTTC. This sequence encodes CASRQNYGYTF. The J gene is TRBJ1-2, the V gene TRBV6-5; no firm D call. In germline, CDR1 is MNHEY, CDR2 SVGAGI. The CDR3 has 11 residues. V was clipped by 6 bases and J by 2 bases, with 4 bases between them.

Written as DNA, the CDR3 is TGTGCCAGCACGACAGGCCTTGAAGCTTTCTTT. As protein: CASTTGLEAFF. The rearrangement uses TRBV28 and TRBJ1-1; tentative D call: TRBD1 (6 bases). Trimming took off 7 bases at V and 7 bases at J, with 10 bases between the two ends. This CDR3 has 11 amino acids. Looked up from germline, CDR1 is MDHEN and CDR2 is SYDVKM.

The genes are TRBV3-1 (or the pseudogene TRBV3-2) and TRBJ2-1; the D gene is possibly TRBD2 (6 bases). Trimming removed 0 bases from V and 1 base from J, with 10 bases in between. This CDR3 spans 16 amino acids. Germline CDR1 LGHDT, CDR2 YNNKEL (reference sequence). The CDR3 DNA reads TGTGCCAGCAGCCAAGATCCGCGGGATTCCTACAATGAGCAGTTCTTC. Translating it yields CASSQDPRDSYNEQFF.

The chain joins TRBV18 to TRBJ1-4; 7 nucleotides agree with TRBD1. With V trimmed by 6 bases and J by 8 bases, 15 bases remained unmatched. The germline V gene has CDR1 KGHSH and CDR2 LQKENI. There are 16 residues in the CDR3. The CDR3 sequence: CASSNHRQGVMEKLFF. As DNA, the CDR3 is TGTGCCAGCTCCAACCACCGGCAGGGGGTAATGGAAAAACTGTTTTTT.

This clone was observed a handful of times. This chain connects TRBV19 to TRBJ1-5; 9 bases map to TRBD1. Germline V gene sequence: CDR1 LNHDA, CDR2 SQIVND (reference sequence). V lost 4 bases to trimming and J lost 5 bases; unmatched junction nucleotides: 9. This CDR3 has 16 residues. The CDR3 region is CASSRDRVRSDQPQHF. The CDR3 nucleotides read TGTGCCAGTAGTAGGGACAGGGTTCGATCGGATCAGCCCCAGCATTTT. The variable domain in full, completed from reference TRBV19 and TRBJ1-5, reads DGGITQSPKYLFRKEGQNVTLSCEQNLNHDAMYWYRQDPGQGLRLIYYSQIVNDFQKGDIAEGYSVSREKKESFPLTVTSAQKNPTAFYLCASSRDRVRSDQPQHFGDGTRLSIL.

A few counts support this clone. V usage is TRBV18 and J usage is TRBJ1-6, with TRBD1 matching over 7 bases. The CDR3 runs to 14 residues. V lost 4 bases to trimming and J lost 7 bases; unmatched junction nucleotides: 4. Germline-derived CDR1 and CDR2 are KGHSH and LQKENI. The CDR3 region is CASSQGANNSPLHF. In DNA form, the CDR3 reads TGTGCCAGCTCACAGGGGGCTAACAATTCACCCCTCCACTTT.

The CDR3 sequence is CASSSRLAGGATDTQYF. CDR3 DNA sequence: TGTGCCAGCAGCTCCCGCTTAGCGGGGGGTGCCACAGATACGCAGTATTTT. The chain has TRBV5-4 and TRBJ2-3, with TRBD2 identical over 10 bases. The V gene's germline CDR1 is SGHNT and CDR2 YYREEE (reference sequence). The CDR3 sequence is 17 residues long. Trimming removed 3 bases from V and 2 bases from J; junction bases left unmatched: 9.

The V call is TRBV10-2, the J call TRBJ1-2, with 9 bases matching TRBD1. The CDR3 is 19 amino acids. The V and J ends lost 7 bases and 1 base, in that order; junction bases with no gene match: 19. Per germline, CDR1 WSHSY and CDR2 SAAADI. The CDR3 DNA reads TGCGCCAGCAATCCCTTAAGGGGACAGGGTATGGGCCATAACTATGGCTACACCTTC. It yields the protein CASNPLRGQGMGHNYGYTF.

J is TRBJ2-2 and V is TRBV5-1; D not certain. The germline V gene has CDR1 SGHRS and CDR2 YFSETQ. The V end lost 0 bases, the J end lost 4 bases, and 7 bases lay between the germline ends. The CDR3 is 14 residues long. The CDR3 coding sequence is TGCGCCAGCAGCTTGGTTCTATTCACCGGGGAGCTGTTTTTT. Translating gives CASSLVLFTGELFF.

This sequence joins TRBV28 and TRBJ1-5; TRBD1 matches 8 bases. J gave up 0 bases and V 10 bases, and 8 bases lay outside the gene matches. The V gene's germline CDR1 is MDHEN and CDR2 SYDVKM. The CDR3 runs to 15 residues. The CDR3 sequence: CATLGQGYSNQPQHF. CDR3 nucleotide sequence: TGTGCCACCCTCGGACAGGGATATAGCAATCAGCCCCAGCATTTT.

The CDR3 is CASSPDRRYGYTF. The CDR3 DNA is TGTGCCAGCAGTCCGGACAGACGCTATGGCTACACCTTC. V and J are TRBV6-5 and TRBJ1-2, with D possibly being TRBD1 (6 bases). There are 13 residues in the CDR3. V gave up 5 bases and J gave up 4 bases, with 11 bases separating them. CDR1 and CDR2 from the germline V gene are MNHEY and SVGAGI.

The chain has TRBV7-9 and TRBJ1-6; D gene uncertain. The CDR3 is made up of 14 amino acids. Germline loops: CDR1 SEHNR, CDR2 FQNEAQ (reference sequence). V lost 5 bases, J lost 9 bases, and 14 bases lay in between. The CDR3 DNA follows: TGTGCCAGCAGCCGTGACACTGCCGTTTCACCCCTCCACTTT. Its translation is CASSRDTAVSPLHF. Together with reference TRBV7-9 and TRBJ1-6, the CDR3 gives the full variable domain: DTGVSQNPRHKITKRGQNVTFRCDPISEHNRLYWYRQTLGQGPEFLTYFQNEAQLEKSRLLSDRFSAERPKGSFSTLEIQRTEQGDSAMYLCASSRDTAVSPLHFGNGTRLTVT.

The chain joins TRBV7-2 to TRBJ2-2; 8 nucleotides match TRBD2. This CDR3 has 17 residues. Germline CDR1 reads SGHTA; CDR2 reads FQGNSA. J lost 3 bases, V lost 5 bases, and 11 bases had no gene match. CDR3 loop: CASSPLGAGGDTGELFF. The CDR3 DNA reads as TGTGCCAGCAGCCCCCTTGGGGCGGGGGGAGACACCGGGGAGCTGTTTTTT.

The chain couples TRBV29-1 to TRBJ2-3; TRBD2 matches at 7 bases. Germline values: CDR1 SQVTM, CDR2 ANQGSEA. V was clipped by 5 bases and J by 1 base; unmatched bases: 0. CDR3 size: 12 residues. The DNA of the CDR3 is TGCAGCGTTAGCGGGGGCACAGATACGCAGTATTTT. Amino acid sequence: CSVSGGTDTQYF.

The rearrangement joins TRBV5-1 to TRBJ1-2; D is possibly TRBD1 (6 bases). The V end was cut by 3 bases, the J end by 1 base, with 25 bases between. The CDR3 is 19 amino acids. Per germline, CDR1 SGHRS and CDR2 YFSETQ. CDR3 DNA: TGCGCCAGCAGCTCGCTCCCGGGCGTGGGGATCAGGGGTAACTATGGCTACACCTTC. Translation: CASSSLPGVGIRGNYGYTF.

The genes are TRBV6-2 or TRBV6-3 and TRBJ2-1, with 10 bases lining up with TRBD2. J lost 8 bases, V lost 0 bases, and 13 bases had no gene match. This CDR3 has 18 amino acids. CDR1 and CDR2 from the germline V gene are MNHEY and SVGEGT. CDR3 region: CASSYSIKRGGIRHEQFF. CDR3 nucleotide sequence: TGTGCCAGCAGTTACTCGATCAAGCGGGGGGGCATACGGCATGAGCAGTTCTTC.

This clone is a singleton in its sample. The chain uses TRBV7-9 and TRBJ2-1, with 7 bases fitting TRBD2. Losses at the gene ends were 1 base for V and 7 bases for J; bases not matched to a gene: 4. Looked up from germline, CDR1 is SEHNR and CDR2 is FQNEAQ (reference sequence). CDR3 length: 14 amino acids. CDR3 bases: TGTGCCAGCAGCTTAGAGGGGAGGGGTAATGAGCAGTTCTTC. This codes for CASSLEGRGNEQFF.

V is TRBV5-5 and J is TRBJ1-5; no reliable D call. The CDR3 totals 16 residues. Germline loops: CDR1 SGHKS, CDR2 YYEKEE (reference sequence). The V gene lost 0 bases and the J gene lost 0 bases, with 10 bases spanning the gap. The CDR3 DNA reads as TGTGCCAGCAGCTTGGATATTCGGGGTAGCAATCAGCCCCAGCATTTT. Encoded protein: CASSLDIRGSNQPQHF.

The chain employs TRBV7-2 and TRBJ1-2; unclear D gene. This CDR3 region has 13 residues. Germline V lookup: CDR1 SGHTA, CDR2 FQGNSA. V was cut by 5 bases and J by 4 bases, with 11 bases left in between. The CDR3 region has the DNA TGTGCCAGCAGCCCCCAGTGGGCCTATGGCTACACCTTC. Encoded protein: CASSPQWAYGYTF.

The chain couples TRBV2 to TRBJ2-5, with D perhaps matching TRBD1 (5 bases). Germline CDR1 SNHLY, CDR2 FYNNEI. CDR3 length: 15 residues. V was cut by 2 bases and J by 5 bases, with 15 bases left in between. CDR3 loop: CASSELRGRWETQYF. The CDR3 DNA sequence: TGTGCCAGCAGTGAATTAAGGGGCCGGTGGGAGACCCAGTACTTC.